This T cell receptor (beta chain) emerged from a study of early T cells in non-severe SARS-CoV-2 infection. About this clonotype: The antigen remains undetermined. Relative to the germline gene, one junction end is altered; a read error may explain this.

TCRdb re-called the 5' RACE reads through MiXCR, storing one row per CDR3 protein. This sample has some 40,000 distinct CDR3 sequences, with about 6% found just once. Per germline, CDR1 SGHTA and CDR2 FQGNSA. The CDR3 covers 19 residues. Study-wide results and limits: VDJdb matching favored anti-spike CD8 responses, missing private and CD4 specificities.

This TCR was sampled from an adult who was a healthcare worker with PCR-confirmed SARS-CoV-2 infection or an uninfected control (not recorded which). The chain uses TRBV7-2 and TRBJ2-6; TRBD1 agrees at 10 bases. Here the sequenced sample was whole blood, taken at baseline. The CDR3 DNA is TGTGCCAGCAGCAAGACAGGGGGCCGAACGATCTCTGGGGCCAACGTCCCGACTTTC. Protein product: CASSKTGGRTISGANVPTF.